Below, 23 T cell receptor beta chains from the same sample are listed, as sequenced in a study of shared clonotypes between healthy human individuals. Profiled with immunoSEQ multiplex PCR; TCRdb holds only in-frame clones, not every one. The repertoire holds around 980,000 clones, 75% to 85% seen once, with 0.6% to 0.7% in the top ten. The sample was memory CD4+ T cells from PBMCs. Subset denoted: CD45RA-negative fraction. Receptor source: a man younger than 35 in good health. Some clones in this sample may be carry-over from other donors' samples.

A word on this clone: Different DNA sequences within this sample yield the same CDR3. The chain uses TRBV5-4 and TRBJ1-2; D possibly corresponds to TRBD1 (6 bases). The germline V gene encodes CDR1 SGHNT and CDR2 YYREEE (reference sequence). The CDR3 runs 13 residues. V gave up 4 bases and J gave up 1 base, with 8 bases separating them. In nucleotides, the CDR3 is TGTGCCAGCAGCCAGGACAGTAACTATGGCTACACCTTC. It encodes CASSQDSNYGYTF.

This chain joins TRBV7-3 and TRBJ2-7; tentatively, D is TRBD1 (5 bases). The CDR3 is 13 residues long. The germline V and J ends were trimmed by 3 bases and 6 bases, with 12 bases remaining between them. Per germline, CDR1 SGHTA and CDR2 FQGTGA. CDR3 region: CASSLGPSGEQYF. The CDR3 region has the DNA TGTGCCAGCAGCTTGGGGCCCTCTGGCGAGCAGTACTTC.

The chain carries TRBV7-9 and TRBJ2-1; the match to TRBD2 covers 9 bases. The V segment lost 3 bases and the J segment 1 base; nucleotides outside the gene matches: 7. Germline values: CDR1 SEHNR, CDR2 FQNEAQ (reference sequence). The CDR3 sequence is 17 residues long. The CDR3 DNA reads TGTGCCAGCAGCTTTTCGGGTAGCGGGAGTTCCTACAATGAGCAGTTCTTC. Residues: CASSFSGSGSSYNEQFF.

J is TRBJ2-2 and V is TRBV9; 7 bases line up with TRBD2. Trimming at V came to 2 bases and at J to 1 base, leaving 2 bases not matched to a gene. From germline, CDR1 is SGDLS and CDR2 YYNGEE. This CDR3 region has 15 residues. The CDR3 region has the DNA TGTGCCAGCAGCGTGAGGGAGGGGAACACCGGGGAGCTGTTTTTT. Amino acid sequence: CASSVREGNTGELFF.

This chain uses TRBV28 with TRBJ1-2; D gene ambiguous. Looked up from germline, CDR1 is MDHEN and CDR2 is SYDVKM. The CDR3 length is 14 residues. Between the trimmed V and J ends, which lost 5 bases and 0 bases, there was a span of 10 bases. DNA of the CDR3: TGTGCCAGCAGTCTCCCTTTTTCTAACTATGGCTACACCTTC. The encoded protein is CASSLPFSNYGYTF.

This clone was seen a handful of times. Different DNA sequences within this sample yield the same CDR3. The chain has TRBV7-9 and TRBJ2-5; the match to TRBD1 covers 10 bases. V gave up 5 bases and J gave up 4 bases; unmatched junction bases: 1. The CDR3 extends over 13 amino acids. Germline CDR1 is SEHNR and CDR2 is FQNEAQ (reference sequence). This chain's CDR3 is CASSRTGGETQYF. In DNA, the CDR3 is TGTGCCAGCAGCCGGACAGGGGGAGAGACCCAGTACTTC.

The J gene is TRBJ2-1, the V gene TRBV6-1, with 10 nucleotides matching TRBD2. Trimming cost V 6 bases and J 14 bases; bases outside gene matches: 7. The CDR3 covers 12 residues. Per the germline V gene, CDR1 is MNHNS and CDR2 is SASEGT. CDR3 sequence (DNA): TGTGCCAGCAGCCGGACTAGCGGCCCGGAGTTCTTC. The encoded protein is CASSRTSGPEFF.

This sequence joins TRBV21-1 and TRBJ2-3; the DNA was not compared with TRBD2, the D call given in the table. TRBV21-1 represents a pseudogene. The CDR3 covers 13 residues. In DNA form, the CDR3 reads TGTGCCAGCACTGGGACTGGACCAGATACGCAGTATTTT. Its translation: CASTGTGPDTQYF.

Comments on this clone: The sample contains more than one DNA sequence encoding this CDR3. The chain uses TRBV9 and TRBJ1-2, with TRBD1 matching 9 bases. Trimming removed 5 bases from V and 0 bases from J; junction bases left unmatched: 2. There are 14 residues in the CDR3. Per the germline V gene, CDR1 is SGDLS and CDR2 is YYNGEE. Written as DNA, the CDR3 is TGTGCCAGCAGTAGACAGGGGGCTAACTATGGCTACACCTTC. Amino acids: CASSRQGANYGYTF.

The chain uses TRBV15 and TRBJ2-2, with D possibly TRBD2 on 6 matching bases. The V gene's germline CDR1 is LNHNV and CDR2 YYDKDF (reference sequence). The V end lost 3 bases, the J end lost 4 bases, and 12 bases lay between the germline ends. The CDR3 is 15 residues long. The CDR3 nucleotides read TGTGCCACCAGCAGGGGGGGACTCACCACCGGGGAGCTGTTTTTT. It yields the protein CATSRGGLTTGELFF.

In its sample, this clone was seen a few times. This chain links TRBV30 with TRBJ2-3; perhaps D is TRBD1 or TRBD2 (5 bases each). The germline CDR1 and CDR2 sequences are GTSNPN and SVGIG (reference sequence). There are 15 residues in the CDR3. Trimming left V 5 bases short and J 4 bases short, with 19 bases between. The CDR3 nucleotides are TGTGCCTGGGCGTTTGGTGGGACCCGAGCAGATACGCAGTATTTT. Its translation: CAWAFGGTRADTQYF. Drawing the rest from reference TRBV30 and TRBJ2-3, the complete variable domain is SQTIHQWPATLVQPVGSPLSLECTVEGTSNPNLYWYRQAAGRGLQLLFYSVGIGQISSEVPQNLSASRPQDRQFILSSKKLLLSDSGFYLCAWAFGGTRADTQYFGPGTRLTVL.

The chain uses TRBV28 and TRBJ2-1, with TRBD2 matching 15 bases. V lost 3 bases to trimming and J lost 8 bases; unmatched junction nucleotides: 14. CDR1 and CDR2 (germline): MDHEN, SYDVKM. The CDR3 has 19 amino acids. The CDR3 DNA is TGTGCCAGCAGTTTCCCTAAAGGGACTAGCGGGAGGAGTGGAGATGAGCAGTTCTTC. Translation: CASSFPKGTSGRSGDEQFF.

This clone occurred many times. CDR3 in DNA: TGTGCCAGCAGTGGGGACAGAATTCCGAACACCGGGGAGCTGTTTTTT. Translating it yields CASSGDRIPNTGELFF. The chain joins TRBV2 to TRBJ2-2, with TRBD1 matching over 7 bases. Germline lookup yields CDR1 SNHLY and CDR2 FYNNEI. The CDR3 consists of 16 residues. V shed 4 bases, J shed 0 bases, and the junction held 5 bases outside the gene matches.

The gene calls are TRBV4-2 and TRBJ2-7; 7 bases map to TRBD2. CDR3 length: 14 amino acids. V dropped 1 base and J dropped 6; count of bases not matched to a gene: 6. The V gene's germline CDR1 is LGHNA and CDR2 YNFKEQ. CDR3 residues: CASSQVREWGEQYF. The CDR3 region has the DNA TGTGCCAGCAGCCAAGTGCGGGAGTGGGGCGAGCAGTACTTC.

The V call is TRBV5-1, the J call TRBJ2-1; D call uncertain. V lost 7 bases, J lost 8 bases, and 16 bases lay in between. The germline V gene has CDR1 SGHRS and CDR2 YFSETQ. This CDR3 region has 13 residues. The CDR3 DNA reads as TGCGCCAGCTCTCAACTGGGTATGGATGAGCAGTTCTTC. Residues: CASSQLGMDEQFF.

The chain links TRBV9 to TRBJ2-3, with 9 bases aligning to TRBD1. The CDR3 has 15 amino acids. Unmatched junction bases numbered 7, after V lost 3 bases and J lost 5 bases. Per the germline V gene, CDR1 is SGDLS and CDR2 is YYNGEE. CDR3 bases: TGTGCCAGCAGCGAGGGGGGACAGGGAGGAGATACGCAGTATTTT. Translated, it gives CASSEGGQGGDTQYF. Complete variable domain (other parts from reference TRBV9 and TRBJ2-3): DSGVTQTPKHLITATGQRVTLRCSPRSGDLSVYWYQQSLDQGLQFLIQYYNGEERAKGNILERFSAQQFPDLHSELNLSSLELGDSALYFCASSEGGQGGDTQYFGPGTRLTVL.

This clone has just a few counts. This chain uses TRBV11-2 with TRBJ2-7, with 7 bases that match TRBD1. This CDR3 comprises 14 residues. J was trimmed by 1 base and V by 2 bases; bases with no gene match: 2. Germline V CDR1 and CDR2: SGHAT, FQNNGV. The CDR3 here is CASSLTGVSYEQYF. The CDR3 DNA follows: TGTGCCAGCAGCTTAACAGGGGTTTCCTACGAGCAGTACTTC. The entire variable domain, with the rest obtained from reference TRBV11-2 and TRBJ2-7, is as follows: EAGVAQSPRYKIIEKRQSVAFWCNPISGHATLYWYQQILGQGPKLLIQFQNNGVVDDSQLPKDRFSAERLKGVDSTLKIQPAKLEDSAVYLCASSLTGVSYEQYFGPGTRLTVT.

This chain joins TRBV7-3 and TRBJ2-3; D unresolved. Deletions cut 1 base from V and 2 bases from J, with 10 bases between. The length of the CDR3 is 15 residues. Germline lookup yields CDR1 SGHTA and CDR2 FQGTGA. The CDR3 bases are TGTGCCAGCAGCTTAAGGGCTAGACCCACAGATACGCAGTATTTT. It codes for CASSLRARPTDTQYF.

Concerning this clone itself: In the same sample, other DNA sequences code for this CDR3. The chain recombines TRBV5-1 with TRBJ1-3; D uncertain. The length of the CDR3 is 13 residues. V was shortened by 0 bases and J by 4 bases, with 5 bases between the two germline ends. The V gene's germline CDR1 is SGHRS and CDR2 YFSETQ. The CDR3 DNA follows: TGCGCCAGCAGCTTGGGGCCCGGAAACACCATATATTTT. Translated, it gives CASSLGPGNTIYF. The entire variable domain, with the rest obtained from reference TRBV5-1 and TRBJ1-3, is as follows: KAGVTQTPRYLIKTRGQQVTLSCSPISGHRSVSWYQQTPGQGLQFLFEYFSETQRNKGNFPGRFSGRQFSNSRSEMNVSTLELGDSALYLCASSLGPGNTIYFGEGSWLTVV.

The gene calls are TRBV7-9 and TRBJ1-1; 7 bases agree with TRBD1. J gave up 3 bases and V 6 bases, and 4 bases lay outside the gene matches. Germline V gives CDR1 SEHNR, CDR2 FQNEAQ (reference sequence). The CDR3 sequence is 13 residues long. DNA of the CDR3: TGTGCCAGCAGGGGGCAGGGGGACACTGAAGCTTTCTTT. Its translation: CASRGQGDTEAFF. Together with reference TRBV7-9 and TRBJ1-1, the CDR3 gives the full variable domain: DTGVSQNPRHKITKRGQNVTFRCDPISEHNRLYWYRQTLGQGPEFLTYFQNEAQLEKSRLLSDRFSAERPKGSFSTLEIQRTEQGDSAMYLCASRGQGDTEAFFGQGTRLTVV.

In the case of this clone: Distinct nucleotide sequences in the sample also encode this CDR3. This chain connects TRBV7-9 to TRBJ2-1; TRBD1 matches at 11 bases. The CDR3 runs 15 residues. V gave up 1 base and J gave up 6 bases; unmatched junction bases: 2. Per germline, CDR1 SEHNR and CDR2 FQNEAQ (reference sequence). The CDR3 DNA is TGTGCCAGCAGCTTAGGGACAGGGGGCTTCAATGAGCAGTTCTTC. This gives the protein CASSLGTGGFNEQFF.

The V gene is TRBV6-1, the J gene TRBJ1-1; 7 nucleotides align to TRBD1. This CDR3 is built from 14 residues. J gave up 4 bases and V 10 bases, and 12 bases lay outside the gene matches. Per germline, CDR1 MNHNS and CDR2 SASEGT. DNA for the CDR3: TGTGCCACAATACTGACAGGGAGAAGCACTGAAGCTTTCTTT. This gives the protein CATILTGRSTEAFF.

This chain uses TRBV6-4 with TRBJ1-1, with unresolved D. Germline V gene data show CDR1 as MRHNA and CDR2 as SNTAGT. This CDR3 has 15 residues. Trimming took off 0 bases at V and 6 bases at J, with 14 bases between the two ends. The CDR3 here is CASSDSFRAGAEAFF. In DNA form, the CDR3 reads TGTGCCAGCAGTGACTCGTTTAGGGCCGGCGCTGAAGCTTTCTTT.